This T cell receptor (beta chain) was identified in a study of T cell responses to AZD1222 COVID-19 vaccine. Germline CDR1 SNHLY, CDR2 FYNNEI. This CDR3 is built from 14 residues. V dropped 4 bases and J dropped 6 bases, with 16 bases sitting between them. Overall study results and limits: Targets within unmutated variant regions were reportedly found for nearly half of spike-specific TCRs. With two AZD1222 doses given, Spike-specific TCR breadth and depth both rose. CD4 TCRs associated with vaccination spanned spike, dominating at 160-218 and 743-854.

This clone showed up just once. Its antigen is unidentified. Clones were sequenced by immunoSEQ multiplex PCR, and TCRdb holds only the in-frame ones, with some missing. The sample yields tens of thousands of clones, approximately 89% seen once. The chain combines TRBV2 with TRBJ2-7; unclear D gene. The sequenced sample was peripheral blood, obtained on day 0 of MenACWY control vaccination. This TCR came from an adult in good health. This chain's CDR3 is CASSVDGTLGEQYF. The CDR3 bases are TGTGCCAGCAGTGTGGACGGTACCTTAGGCGAGCAGTACTTC.